This T cell receptor (beta chain) was sequenced during a study of Ad26.COV2.S vaccination and SARS-CoV-2 variants. Germline V gives CDR1 SGHRS, CDR2 YFSETQ. The CDR3 extends over 15 amino acids. V gave up 4 bases and J gave up 2 bases, with 15 bases separating them. Comment on this clone: Its antigen is unknown.

General observations from the study: Post-vaccination breadth of spike-specific CD8+ and CD4+ T cell responses was reportedly substantial.

Data came from immunoSEQ multiplex PCR; TCRdb stores just in-frame clones and leaves some out. The sample lists 330,000 or so clones; almost 90% were seen once. Treatment given: approximately 18 received Ad26.COV2.S at low or high dose, single or two shots; about 5 received placebo; per-sample allocation not given. Sampling happened 63 days after the first vaccine or placebo injection. The clonotype comes from a person between 18 and 65 years old who received the Ad26.COV2.S COVID-19 vaccine or a placebo. This chain links TRBV5-1 with TRBJ1-2; D perhaps matches TRBD1 (5 bases). The sequencing used peripheral blood, collected in a trial of Ad26.COV2.S vaccine versus placebo. This CDR3 reads CASSAHGHINYGYTF. CDR3 bases: TGCGCCAGCAGCGCACACGGACACATCAACTATGGCTACACCTTC.